This T cell receptor beta chain originates from a study of shared clonotypes between healthy human individuals. Study context: The donor group consisted of two women and a few men, aged 18 to 49. Per donor, three plates held CD4 naive cells, three held CD4 memory, two held CD8 naive and one held CD8 memory.

Method: immunoSEQ multiplex PCR; TCRdb's copy keeps in-frame clones and lacks some. This table has about 2 million clones, roughly 94% appearing once. Only CD45RO-negative cells positively selected for CCR7 counted as naive CD8 cells, so terminally differentiated effector memory CD45RA+ cells were excluded. This CDR3 has 18 amino acids. CDR1 is MGHRA and CDR2 is YSYEKL in the germline V gene. The ends were cut back, 0 bases at V and 2 bases at J, with 19 bases in the middle. The V gene is TRBV4-1, the J gene TRBJ2-5; tentatively, D is TRBD1 (6 bases). The sample consisted of naive CD8+ T cells sorted from blood. This receptor was identified in a man younger than 30 in good health. The CDR3: CASSQDDVVGTLQETQYF. The CDR3 DNA sequence: TGCGCCAGCAGCCAAGATGACGTTGTGGGGACACTTCAAGAGACCCAGTACTTC.